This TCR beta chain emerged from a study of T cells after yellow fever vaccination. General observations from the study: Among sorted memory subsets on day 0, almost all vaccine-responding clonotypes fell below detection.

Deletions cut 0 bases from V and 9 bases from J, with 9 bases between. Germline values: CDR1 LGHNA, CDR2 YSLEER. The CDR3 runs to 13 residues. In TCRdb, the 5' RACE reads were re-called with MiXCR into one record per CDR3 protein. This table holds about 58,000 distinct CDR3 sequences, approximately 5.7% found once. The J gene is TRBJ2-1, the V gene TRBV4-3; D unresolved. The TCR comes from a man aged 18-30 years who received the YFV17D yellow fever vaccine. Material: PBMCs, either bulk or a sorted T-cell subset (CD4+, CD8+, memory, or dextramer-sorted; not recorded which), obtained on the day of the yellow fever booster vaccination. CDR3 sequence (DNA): TGCGCCAGCAGCCAAGATTCAGGACCTGAGCAGTTCTTC. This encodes CASSQDSGPEQFF.